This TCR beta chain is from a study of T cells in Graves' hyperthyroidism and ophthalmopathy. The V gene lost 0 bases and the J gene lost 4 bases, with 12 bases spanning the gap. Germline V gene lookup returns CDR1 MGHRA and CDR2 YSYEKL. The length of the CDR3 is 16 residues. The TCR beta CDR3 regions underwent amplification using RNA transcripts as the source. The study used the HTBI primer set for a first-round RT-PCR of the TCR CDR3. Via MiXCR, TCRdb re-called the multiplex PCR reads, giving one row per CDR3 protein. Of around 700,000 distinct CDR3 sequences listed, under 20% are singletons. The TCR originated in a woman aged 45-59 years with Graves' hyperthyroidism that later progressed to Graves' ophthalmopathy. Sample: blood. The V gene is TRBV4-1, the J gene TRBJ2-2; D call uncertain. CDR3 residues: CASSQDPGRITGELFF. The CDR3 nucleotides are TGCGCCAGCAGCCAAGATCCCGGGCGTATCACCGGGGAGCTGTTTTTT.